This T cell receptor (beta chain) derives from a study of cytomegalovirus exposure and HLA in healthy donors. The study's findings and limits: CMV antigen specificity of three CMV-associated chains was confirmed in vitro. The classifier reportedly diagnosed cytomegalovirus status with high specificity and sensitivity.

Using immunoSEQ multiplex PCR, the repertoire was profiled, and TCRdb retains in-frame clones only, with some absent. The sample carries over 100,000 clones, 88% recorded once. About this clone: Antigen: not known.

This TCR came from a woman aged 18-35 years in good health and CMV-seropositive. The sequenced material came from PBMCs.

CDR3 sequence: CASSEWGDGRNEQFF. The DNA of the CDR3 is TGTGCCAGCAGTGAATGGGGGGACGGAAGGAATGAGCAGTTCTTC. This chain connects TRBV25-1 to TRBJ2-1, with TRBD2 as a possible D gene (6 bases). This CDR3 contains 15 residues. Germline CDR1 is MGHDK and CDR2 is SYGVNS. Trimming pared 1 base from V and 7 bases from J, leaving 14 bases between. The full variable domain, with the rest looked up from reference TRBV25-1 and TRBJ2-1, is EADIYQTPRYLVIGTGKKITLECSQTMGHDKMYWYQQDPGMELHLIHYSYGVNSTEKGDLSSESTVSRIRTEHFPLTLESARPSHTSQYLCASSEWGDGRNEQFFGPGTRLTVL.